The next 13 T cell receptor beta chains were all read from a single sample in a study of blood T cell repertoires in COVID-19. Generated by immunoSEQ multiplex PCR, the TCRdb table keeps only in-frame clones and is missing some. The sample consists of 200,000 to 250,000 clones, 80% to 90% of them appearing once. The source material was PBMCs or T cells enriched from blood (not recorded which). All receptors derive from a woman in her 40s with acute COVID-19.

The chain joins TRBV7-2 to TRBJ1-1; the D gene is possibly TRBD1 (6 bases). The CDR3 totals 15 residues. The V end lost 4 bases, the J end lost 6 bases, and 18 bases lay between the germline ends. Looked up from germline, CDR1 is SGHTA and CDR2 is FQGNSA. In nucleotides, the CDR3 is TGTGCCAGCAGCTACAACAGGGACGGTAGAGCTGAAGCTTTCTTT. Protein product: CASSYNRDGRAEAFF.

The chain couples TRBV29-1 to TRBJ2-2; 10 nucleotides align to TRBD2. The CDR3 is 17 residues long. The V and J ends lost 1 base and 2 bases, in that order; junction bases with no gene match: 7. The V gene's germline CDR1 is SQVTM and CDR2 ANQGSEA. The DNA of the CDR3 is TGCAGCGTTGAAGGGGCACTAGCGGGAACTAACACCGGGGAGCTGTTTTTT. Encoded protein: CSVEGALAGTNTGELFF.

The gene calls are TRBV11-3 and TRBJ2-7, with D unclear. Germline CDR1 is SGHNT and CDR2 is YENEEA. The V end was cut by 0 bases, the J end by 3 bases, with 18 bases between. The CDR3 is made up of 17 amino acids. CDR3 loop: CASSLEWLGEKNYEQYF. CDR3 coding DNA: TGTGCCAGCAGCTTAGAGTGGCTAGGAGAGAAAAACTACGAGCAGTACTTC.

The chain combines TRBV6-5 with TRBJ1-1; 8 positions agree with TRBD1. Looked up from germline, CDR1 is MNHEY and CDR2 is SVGAGI. V was clipped by 5 bases and J by 7 bases; unmatched bases: 3. The CDR3 length is 12 residues. CDR3 nucleotide sequence: TGTGCCAGCAGTCTCGGACAGGGTGAAGCTTTCTTT. It specifies CASSLGQGEAFF.

This rearrangement joins TRBV12-3 or TRBV12-4 to TRBJ1-5; D is ambiguous. The CDR3 has 13 amino acids. V was clipped by 3 bases and J by 4 bases, with 7 bases between them. The CDR3 DNA reads TGTGCCAGCAGTTTGGAGGAAAATCAGCCCCAGCATTTT. Its translation: CASSLEENQPQHF.

The V and J genes are TRBV7-3 and TRBJ2-1, with D maybe TRBD2 (6 bases). This CDR3 has 13 residues. CDR1 and CDR2 from the germline V gene are SGHTA and FQGTGA. V lost 5 bases, J lost 9 bases, and 14 bases lay in between. The DNA of the CDR3 is TGTGCCAGCAGCCCAAGGGACTCGTTTGAGCAGTTCTTC. This sequence encodes CASSPRDSFEQFF.

The chain employs TRBV27 and TRBJ2-3, with D tentatively TRBD1 (5 bases). Trimming removed 5 bases at V and 2 bases at J, with 23 bases between. The CDR3 consists of 18 residues. CDR1 and CDR2 from the germline V gene are MNHEY and SMNVEV (reference sequence). For the CDR3, the DNA is TGTGCCAGCAGTCCACCCCCCGGAACAGGTTGGGACACAGATACGCAGTATTTT. Residues: CASSPPPGTGWDTDTQYF.

The count of this clone is one. This CDR3 is CATNRERGNTIYF. The CDR3 DNA reads as TGTGCCACTAACAGGGAACGAGGAAACACCATATATTTT. The V call is TRBV7-9, the J call TRBJ1-3; possibly TRBD1 for D (6 bases). CDR3 length: 13 amino acids. The germline CDR1 and CDR2 sequences are SEHNR and FQNEAQ (reference sequence). Between the trimmed V and J ends, which lost 10 bases and 4 bases, there was a span of 14 bases. Together with reference TRBV7-9 and TRBJ1-3, the CDR3 gives the full variable domain: DTGVSQNPRHKITKRGQNVTFRCDPISEHNRLYWYRQTLGQGPEFLTYFQNEAQLEKSRLLSDRFSAERPKGSFSTLEIQRTEQGDSAMYLCATNRERGNTIYFGEGSWLTVV.

This chain joins TRBV11-3 and TRBJ2-4, with D uncertain. This CDR3 is 16 amino acids long. From germline, CDR1 is SGHNT and CDR2 YENEEA. Trimming pared 3 bases from V and 1 base from J, leaving 13 bases between. The CDR3 here is CASSFYSPEAKNIQYF. CDR3 DNA sequence: TGTGCCAGCAGCTTTTACAGCCCTGAGGCCAAAAACATTCAGTACTTC.

This sequence joins TRBV27 and TRBJ2-1, with 13 bases identical to TRBD2. Germline values: CDR1 MNHEY, CDR2 SMNVEV (reference sequence). V was pared by 1 base and J by 8 bases, with 5 bases of the junction left unmatched. This CDR3 has 16 amino acids. CDR3 DNA sequence: TGTGCCAGCAGTTTATACGGACTAGCGGGAGTCCATGAGCAGTTCTTC. This gives the protein CASSLYGLAGVHEQFF.

As DNA, the CDR3 is TGCAGCGTTGAAGGGGTAGCGGGAGTTATAAGCTCCTACAATGAGCAGTTCTTC. Protein product: CSVEGVAGVISSYNEQFF. The chain recombines TRBV29-1 with TRBJ2-1; 9 bases map to TRBD2. This CDR3 is built from 18 residues. The V gene end was trimmed by 1 base and the J gene end by 0 bases; junction bases not matched to a gene: 10. The germline V gene has CDR1 SQVTM and CDR2 ANQGSEA.

The chain recombines TRBV27 with TRBJ1-1, with D tentatively TRBD1 (5 bases). The CDR3 length is 16 residues. V was shortened by 3 bases and J by 0 bases, with 14 bases between the two germline ends. CDR1 MNHEY and CDR2 SMNVEV come from the germline V gene (reference sequence). CDR3 nucleotide sequence: TGTGCCAGCAGTTTCCGGGGGAGGGCGGTGAACACTGAAGCTTTCTTT. Amino acids: CASSFRGRAVNTEAFF.

The genes are TRBV28 and TRBJ1-5; no clear D. Deletions cut 6 bases from V and 6 bases from J, with 15 bases between. The CDR3 extends over 14 amino acids. Germline V gene data show CDR1 as MDHEN and CDR2 as SYDVKM. The CDR3 DNA sequence: TGTGCCAGCAGCGATACCCGGGCGGGTCAGCCCCAGCATTTT. Residues: CASSDTRAGQPQHF.